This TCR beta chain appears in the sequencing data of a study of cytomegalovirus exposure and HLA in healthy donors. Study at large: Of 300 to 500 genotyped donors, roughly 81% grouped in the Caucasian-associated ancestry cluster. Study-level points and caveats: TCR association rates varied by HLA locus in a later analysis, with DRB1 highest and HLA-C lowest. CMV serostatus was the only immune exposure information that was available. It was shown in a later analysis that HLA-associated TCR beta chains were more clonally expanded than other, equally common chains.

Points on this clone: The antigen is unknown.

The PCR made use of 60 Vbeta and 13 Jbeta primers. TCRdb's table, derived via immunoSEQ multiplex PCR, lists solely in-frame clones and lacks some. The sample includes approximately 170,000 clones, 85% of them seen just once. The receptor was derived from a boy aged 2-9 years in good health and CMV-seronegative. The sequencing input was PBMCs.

As DNA, the CDR3 is TGTGCCATCAGGGACAGGCTGAATGAAAAACTGTTTTTT. This translates into CAIRDRLNEKLFF. The rearrangement links TRBV10-3 to TRBJ1-4, with 7 bases that match TRBD1. There are 13 residues in the CDR3. Germline V gene sequence: CDR1 ENHRY, CDR2 SYGVKD. The J segment lost 5 bases and the V segment lost 6 bases, leaving 3 bases of the junction unmatched.